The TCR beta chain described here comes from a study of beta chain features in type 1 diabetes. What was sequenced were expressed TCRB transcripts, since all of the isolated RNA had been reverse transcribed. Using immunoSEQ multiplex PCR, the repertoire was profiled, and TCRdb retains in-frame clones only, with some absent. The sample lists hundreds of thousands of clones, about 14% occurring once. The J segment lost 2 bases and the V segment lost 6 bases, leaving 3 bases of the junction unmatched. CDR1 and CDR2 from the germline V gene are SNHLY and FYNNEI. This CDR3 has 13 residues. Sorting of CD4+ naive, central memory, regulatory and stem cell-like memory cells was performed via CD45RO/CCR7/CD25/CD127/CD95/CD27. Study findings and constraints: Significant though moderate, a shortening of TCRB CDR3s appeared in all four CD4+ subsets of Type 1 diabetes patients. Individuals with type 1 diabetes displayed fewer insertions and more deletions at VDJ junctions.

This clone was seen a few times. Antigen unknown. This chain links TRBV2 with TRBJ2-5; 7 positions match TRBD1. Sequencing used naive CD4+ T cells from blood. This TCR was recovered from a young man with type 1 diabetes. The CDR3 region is CASSPGGQETQYF. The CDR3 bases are TGTGCCAGCAGCCCAGGGGGTCAAGAGACCCAGTACTTC.